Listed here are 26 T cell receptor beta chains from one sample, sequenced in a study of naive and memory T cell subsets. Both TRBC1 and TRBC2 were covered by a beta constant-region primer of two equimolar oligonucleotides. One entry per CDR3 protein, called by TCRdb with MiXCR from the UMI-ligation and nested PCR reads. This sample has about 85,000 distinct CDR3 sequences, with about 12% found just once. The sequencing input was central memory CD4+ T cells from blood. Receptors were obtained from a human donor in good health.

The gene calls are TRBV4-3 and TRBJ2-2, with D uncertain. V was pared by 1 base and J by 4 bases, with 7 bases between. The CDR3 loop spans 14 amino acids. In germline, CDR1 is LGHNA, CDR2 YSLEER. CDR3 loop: CASSQGPATGELFF. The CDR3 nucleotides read TGCGCCAGCAGCCAAGGACCAGCCACCGGGGAGCTGTTTTTT.

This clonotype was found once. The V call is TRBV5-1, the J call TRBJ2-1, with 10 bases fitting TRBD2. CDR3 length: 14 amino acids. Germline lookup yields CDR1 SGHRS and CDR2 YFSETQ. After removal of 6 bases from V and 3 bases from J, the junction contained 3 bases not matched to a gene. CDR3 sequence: CASTIAGGYNEQFF. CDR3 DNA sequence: TGCGCCAGCACCATAGCGGGAGGCTACAATGAGCAGTTCTTC.

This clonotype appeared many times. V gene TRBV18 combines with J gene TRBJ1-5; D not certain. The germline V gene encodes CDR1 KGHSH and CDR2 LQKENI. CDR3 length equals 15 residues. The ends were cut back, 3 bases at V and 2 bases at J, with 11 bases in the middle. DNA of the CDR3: TGTGCCAGCTCACCTGGCCTCGCGGGCAATCAGCCCCAGCATTTT. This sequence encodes CASSPGLAGNQPQHF.

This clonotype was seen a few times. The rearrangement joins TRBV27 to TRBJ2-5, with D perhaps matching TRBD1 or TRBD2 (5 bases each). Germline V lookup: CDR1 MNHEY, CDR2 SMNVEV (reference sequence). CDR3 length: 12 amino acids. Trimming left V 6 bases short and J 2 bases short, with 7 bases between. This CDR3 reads CASRGVQETQYF. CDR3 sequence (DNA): TGTGCCAGCAGGGGGGTACAAGAGACCCAGTACTTC.

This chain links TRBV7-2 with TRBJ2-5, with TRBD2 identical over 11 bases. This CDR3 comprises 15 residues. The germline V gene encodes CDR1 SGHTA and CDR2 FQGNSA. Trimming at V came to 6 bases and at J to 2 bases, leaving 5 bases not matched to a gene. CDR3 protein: CASRDGTSGQETQYF. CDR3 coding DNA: TGTGCCAGCAGGGATGGGACTAGCGGACAAGAGACCCAGTACTTC.

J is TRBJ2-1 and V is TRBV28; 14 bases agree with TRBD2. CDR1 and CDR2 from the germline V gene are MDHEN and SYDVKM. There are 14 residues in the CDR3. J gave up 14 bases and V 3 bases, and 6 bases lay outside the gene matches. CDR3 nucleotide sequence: TGTGCCAGCAGTTTGGGACTAGCGGGGGTTGGGGAGTTCTTC. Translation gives CASSLGLAGVGEFF. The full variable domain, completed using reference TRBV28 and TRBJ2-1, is DVKVTQSSRYLVKRTGEKVFLECVQDMDHENMFWYRQDPGLGLRLIYFSYDVKMKEKGDIPEGYSVSREKKERFSLILESASTNQTSMYLCASSLGLAGVGEFFGPGTRLTVL.

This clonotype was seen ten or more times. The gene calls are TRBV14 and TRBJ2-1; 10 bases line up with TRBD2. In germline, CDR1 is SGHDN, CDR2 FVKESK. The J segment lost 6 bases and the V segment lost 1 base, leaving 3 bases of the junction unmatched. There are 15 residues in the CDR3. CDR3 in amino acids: CASSQVLAGVNEQFF. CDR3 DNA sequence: TGTGCCAGCAGCCAAGTCCTAGCGGGAGTCAATGAGCAGTTCTTC.

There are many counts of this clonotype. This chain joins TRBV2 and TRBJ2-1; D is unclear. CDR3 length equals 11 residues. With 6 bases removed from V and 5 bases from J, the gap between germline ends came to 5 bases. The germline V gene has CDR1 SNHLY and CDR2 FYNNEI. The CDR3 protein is CASRPDNEQFF. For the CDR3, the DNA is TGTGCCAGCAGGCCCGACAATGAGCAGTTCTTC.

In DNA form, the CDR3 reads TGTGCCAGCAGCCGACAGGGATACGAGCAGTACTTC. As protein: CASSRQGYEQYF. This chain joins TRBV3-1 and TRBJ2-7; 7 bases agree with TRBD1. CDR1 is LGHDT and CDR2 is YNNKEL in the germline V gene (reference sequence). After removal of 4 bases from V and 4 bases from J, the junction contained 1 base not matched to a gene. The CDR3 loop spans 12 amino acids.

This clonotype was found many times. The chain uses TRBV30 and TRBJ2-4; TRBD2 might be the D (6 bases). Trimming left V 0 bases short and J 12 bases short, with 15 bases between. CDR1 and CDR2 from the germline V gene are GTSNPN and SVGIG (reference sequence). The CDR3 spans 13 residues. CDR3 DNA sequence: TGTGCCTGGAGTGTAGCCGACGGAGGGTCTCAGTACTTC. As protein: CAWSVADGGSQYF.

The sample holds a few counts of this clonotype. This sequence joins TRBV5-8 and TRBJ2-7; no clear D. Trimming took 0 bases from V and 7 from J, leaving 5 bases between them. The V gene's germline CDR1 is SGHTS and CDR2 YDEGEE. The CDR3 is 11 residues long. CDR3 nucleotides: TGTGCCAGCAGCTTGGTCCGGGAGCAGTACTTC. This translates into CASSLVREQYF.

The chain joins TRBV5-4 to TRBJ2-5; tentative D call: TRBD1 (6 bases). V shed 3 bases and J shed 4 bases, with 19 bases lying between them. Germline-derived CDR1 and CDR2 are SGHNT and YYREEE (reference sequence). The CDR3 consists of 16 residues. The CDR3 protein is CASSSSQGSGGETQYF. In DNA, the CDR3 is TGTGCCAGCAGCTCCTCCCAGGGGTCCGGAGGAGAGACCCAGTACTTC.

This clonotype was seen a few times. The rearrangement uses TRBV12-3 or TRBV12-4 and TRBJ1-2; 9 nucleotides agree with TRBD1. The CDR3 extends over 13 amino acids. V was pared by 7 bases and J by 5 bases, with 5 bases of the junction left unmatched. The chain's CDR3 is CASMDRGGYGYTF. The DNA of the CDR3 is TGTGCCAGCATGGACAGGGGAGGATATGGCTACACCTTC.

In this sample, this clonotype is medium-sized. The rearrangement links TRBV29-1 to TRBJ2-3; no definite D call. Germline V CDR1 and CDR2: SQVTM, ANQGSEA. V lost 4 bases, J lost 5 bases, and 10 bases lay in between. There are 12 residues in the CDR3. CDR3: CSVVLLRDTQYF. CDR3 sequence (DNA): TGCAGCGTTGTGTTGTTAAGAGATACGCAGTATTTT.

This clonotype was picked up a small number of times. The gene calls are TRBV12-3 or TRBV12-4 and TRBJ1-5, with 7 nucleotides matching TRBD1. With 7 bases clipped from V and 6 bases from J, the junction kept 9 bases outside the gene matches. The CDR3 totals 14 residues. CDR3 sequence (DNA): TGTGCCAGCACCCCGACAGGGAAGGGTCAGCCCCAGCATTTT. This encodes CASTPTGKGQPQHF.

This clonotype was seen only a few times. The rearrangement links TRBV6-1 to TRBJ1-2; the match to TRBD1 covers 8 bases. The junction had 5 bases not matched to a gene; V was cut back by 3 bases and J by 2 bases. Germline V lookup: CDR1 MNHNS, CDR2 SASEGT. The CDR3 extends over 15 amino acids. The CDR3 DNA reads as TGTGCCAGCAGTGATCGCCGGACAGGGAACTATGGCTACACCTTC. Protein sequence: CASSDRRTGNYGYTF.

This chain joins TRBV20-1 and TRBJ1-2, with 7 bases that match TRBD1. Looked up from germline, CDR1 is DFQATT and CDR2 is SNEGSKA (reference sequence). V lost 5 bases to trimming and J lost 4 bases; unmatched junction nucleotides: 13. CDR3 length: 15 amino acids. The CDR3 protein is CSAAAGTARGYGYTF. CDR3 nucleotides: TGCAGTGCTGCTGCCGGGACAGCCCGTGGCTATGGCTACACCTTC.

CDR3 residues: CASSYIGLGEAFF. As DNA, the CDR3 is TGTGCCAGCAGTTACATAGGGCTTGGTGAAGCTTTCTTT. This chain uses TRBV27 with TRBJ1-1; D not resolved. The CDR3 has 13 amino acids. V lost 4 bases, J lost 7 bases, and 13 bases lay in between. The germline CDR1 and CDR2 sequences are MNHEY and SMNVEV (reference sequence).

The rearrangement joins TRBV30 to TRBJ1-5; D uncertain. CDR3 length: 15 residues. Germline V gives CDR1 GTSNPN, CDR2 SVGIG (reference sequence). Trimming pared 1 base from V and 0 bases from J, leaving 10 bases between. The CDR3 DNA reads TGTGCCTGGAGTGCGGAGCTCCTTAGCAATCAGCCCCAGCATTTT. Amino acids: CAWSAELLSNQPQHF.

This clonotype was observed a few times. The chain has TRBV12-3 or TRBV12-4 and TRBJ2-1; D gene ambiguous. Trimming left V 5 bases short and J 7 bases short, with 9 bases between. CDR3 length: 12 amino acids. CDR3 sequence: CASSPQLNEQFF. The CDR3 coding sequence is TGTGCCAGCAGTCCTCAGCTAAATGAGCAGTTCTTC.

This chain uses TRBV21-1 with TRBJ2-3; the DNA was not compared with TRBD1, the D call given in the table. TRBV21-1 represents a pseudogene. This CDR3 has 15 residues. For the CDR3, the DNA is TGTGCCAGCAGCGCAGGGACAGGAGGAACAGATACGCAGTATTTT. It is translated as CASSAGTGGTDTQYF.

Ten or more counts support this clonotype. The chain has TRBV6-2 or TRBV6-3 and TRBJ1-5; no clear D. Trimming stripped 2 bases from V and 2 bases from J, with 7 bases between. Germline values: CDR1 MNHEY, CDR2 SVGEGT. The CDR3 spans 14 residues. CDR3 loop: CASSYPGGNQPQHF. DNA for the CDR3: TGTGCCAGCAGTTACCCGGGTGGCAATCAGCCCCAGCATTTT.

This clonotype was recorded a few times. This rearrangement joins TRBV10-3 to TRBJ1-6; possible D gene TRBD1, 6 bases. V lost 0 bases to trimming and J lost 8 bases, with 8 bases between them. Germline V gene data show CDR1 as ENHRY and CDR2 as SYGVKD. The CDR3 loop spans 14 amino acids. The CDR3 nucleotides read TGTGCCATCAGTGAGTCGGCAGGGGATTCACCCCTCCACTTT. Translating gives CAISESAGDSPLHF.

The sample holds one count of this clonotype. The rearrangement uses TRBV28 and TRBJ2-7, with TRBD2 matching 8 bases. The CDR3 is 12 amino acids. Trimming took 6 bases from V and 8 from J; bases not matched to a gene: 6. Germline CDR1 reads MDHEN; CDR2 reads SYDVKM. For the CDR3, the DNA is TGTGCCAGCAGCACCCAGCGGGAGAAGCAGTACTTC. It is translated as CASSTQREKQYF.

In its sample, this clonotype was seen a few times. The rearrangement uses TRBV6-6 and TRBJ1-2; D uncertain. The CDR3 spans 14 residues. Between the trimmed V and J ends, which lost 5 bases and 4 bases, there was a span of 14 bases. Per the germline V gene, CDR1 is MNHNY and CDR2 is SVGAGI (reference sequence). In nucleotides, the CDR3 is TGTGCCAGCAGTCCCCTGGCAGGAACCTATGGCTACACCTTC. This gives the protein CASSPLAGTYGYTF.

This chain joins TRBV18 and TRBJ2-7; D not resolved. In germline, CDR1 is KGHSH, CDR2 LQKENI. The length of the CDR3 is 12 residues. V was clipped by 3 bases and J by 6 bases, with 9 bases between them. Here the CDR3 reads CASSPNLSEQYF. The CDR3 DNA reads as TGTGCCAGCTCACCCAACTTGTCCGAGCAGTACTTC.